A selection of T cell receptor beta chains follows, all from one sample in a study of T cell responses to AZD1222 COVID-19 vaccine. Clones were read by immunoSEQ multiplex PCR, and TCRdb kept only the in-frame ones, dropping some. The sample holds 120,000 or so clones, about 85% seen once. The starting material was peripheral blood, obtained on day 0 of AZD1222 vaccination. The receptor set was obtained from an adult in good health. CDR3s include the opening cysteine and the closing phenylalanine or tryptophan. D genes are given only for firm matches. Clone size appears in some rows only: once, few, many, or a class for an expanded clone.

v_gene: TRBV3-1/TRBV3-2; len: 18; d_gene: TRBD1; abundance: -; j_gene: TRBJ1-5; CDR3nt: TGTGCCAGCAGCCAACGCGGGACAGGGGGAAGTAGCAATCAGCCCCAGCATTTT; CDR3aa: CASSQRGTGGSSNQPQHF
v_gene: TRBV7-2; len: 17; d_gene: TRBD1; abundance: -; j_gene: TRBJ1-5; CDR3nt: TGTGCCAGCAGTTTTACTTACGGGACAGGGGGAGAACAGCCCCAGCATTTT; CDR3aa: CASSFTYGTGGEQPQHF
v_gene: TRBV2; len: 14; d_gene: -; abundance: -; j_gene: TRBJ1-3; CDR3nt: TGTGCCAGCAGTGCGGGGCACTCTGGAAACACCATATATTTT; CDR3aa: CASSAGHSGNTIYF
v_gene: TRBV11-2; len: 13; d_gene: -; abundance: -; j_gene: TRBJ1-1; CDR3nt: TGTGCCAGCAGCTTCTACTTGAACACTGAAGCTTTCTTT; CDR3aa: CASSFYLNTEAFF
v_gene: TRBV12-3/TRBV12-4; len: 13; d_gene: TRBD2; abundance: -; j_gene: TRBJ2-3; CDR3nt: TGTGCCAGCAGGACTAGCGGGGGGGAAACGCAGTATTTT; CDR3aa: CASRTSGGETQYF
v_gene: TRBV4-1; len: 14; d_gene: -; abundance: -; j_gene: TRBJ1-2; CDR3nt: TGCGCCAGCAGCCCTGAGGTGCAGTTCTATGGCTACACCTTC; CDR3aa: CASSPEVQFYGYTF
v_gene: TRBV5-4; len: 16; d_gene: -; abundance: -; j_gene: TRBJ2-2; CDR3nt: TGTGCCAGCAGCTTACCAGGGGTCACGAACACCGGGGAGCTGTTTTTT; CDR3aa: CASSLPGVTNTGELFF
v_gene: TRBV28; len: 14; d_gene: -; abundance: -; j_gene: TRBJ2-7; CDR3nt: TGTGCCAGCAACATACCTGGGACCCCCTACGAGCAGTACTTC; CDR3aa: CASNIPGTPYEQYF
v_gene: TRBV5-1; len: 16; d_gene: -; abundance: -; j_gene: TRBJ1-2; CDR3nt: TGCGCCAGCAGCGTGACAGTGTTAACTATGGCGGGGGGCTACACCTTC; CDR3aa: CASSVTVLTMAGGYTF
v_gene: TRBV5-1; len: 16; d_gene: -; abundance: -; j_gene: TRBJ2-1; CDR3nt: TGCGCCAGCAGCTTCCTATTCGGGGACACGAACAATGAGCAGTTCTTC; CDR3aa: CASSFLFGDTNNEQFF
v_gene: TRBV18; len: 16; d_gene: -; abundance: few; j_gene: TRBJ2-1; CDR3nt: TGTGCCAGCTCACCACCTAAGGACAGAAACAACAATGAGCAGTTCTTC; CDR3aa: CASSPPKDRNNNEQFF
v_gene: TRBV5-1; len: 14; d_gene: -; abundance: -; j_gene: TRBJ1-2; CDR3nt: TGCGCCAGCAGTATGACATCTGGGGACTATGGCTACACCTTC; CDR3aa: CASSMTSGDYGYTF
v_gene: TRBV14; len: 13; d_gene: TRBD1; abundance: -; j_gene: TRBJ1-2; CDR3nt: TGTGCCAGCAGCCGAGGGACAGCCTATGGCTACACCTTC; CDR3aa: CASSRGTAYGYTF
v_gene: TRBV21-1; len: 18; d_gene: -; abundance: -; j_gene: TRBJ1-6; CDR3nt: TGTGCCAGCAGCAAAGGTTGTACAGTGTTCCCTCTAAATTCACCCCTCCACTTT; CDR3aa: CASSKGCTVFPLNSPLHF
v_gene: TRBV5-5; len: 16; d_gene: -; abundance: -; j_gene: TRBJ2-5; CDR3nt: TGTGCCAGCAGCCGAGAGGGGCGAGGGTACCAAGAGACCCAGTACTTC; CDR3aa: CASSREGRGYQETQYF
v_gene: TRBV7-8; len: 15; d_gene: TRBD2; abundance: -; j_gene: TRBJ2-1; CDR3nt: TGTGCCAGCAGCTCACTAGCGGGGGGGCTCAATGAGCAGTTCTTC; CDR3aa: CASSSLAGGLNEQFF
v_gene: TRBV4-1; len: 16; d_gene: -; abundance: -; j_gene: TRBJ2-7; CDR3nt: TGCGCCAGCAGCCATGGGGAGGGGGGTTCCCCCCTCGAGCAGTACTTC; CDR3aa: CASSHGEGGSPLEQYF
v_gene: TRBV7-9; len: 15; d_gene: TRBD1; abundance: -; j_gene: TRBJ1-6; CDR3nt: TGTGCCAGCAGCTTAGCGGGGGACAGCAATTCACCCCTCCACTTT; CDR3aa: CASSLAGDSNSPLHF
v_gene: TRBV18; len: 19; d_gene: TRBD2; abundance: few; j_gene: TRBJ2-1; CDR3nt: TGTGCCAGCTCACAAACGCCAGGTCAGGCTAGCGGGACGTACAATGAGCAGTTCTTC; CDR3aa: CASSQTPGQASGTYNEQFF
v_gene: TRBV2; len: 13; d_gene: -; abundance: -; j_gene: TRBJ2-1; CDR3nt: TGTGCCAGCGGACTAAGCTCCTACAATGAGCAGTTCTTC; CDR3aa: CASGLSSYNEQFF
v_gene: TRBV18; len: 17; d_gene: TRBD1; abundance: once; j_gene: TRBJ1-2; CDR3nt: TGTGCCAGCTCACCTCCAACTGCTGGACAGGAAGTTCATGGCTACACCTTC; CDR3aa: CASSPPTAGQEVHGYTF
v_gene: TRBV9; len: 14; d_gene: -; abundance: -; j_gene: TRBJ1-6; CDR3nt: TGTGCCAGCAGCGTAGGAAAAGCCAATTCACCCCTCCACTTT; CDR3aa: CASSVGKANSPLHF
v_gene: TRBV19; len: 14; d_gene: -; abundance: -; j_gene: TRBJ1-5; CDR3nt: TGTGCCAGCGGGGGACCATATAGCAATCAGCCCCAGCATTTT; CDR3aa: CASGGPYSNQPQHF
v_gene: TRBV21-1; len: 14; d_gene: -; abundance: -; j_gene: TRBJ1-2; CDR3nt: TGTGCCAGCAGCGCATCCGGGACTGTTTATGGCTACACCTTC; CDR3aa: CASSASGTVYGYTF
v_gene: TRBV9; len: 15; d_gene: -; abundance: -; j_gene: TRBJ1-5; CDR3nt: TGTGCCAGTGGGGGCCCGACCCTCGGCAATCAGCCCCAGCATTTT; CDR3aa: CASGGPTLGNQPQHF
v_gene: TRBV19; len: 11; d_gene: -; abundance: -; j_gene: TRBJ2-5; CDR3nt: TGTGCCAGTAGTACCGTGGAGACCCAGTACTTC; CDR3aa: CASSTVETQYF
v_gene: TRBV5-5; len: 15; d_gene: TRBD2; abundance: -; j_gene: TRBJ2-7; CDR3nt: TGTGCCAGCAGCCTCCTTTGGGGGGGGGCCTACGAGCAGTACTTC; CDR3aa: CASSLLWGGAYEQYF
v_gene: TRBV15; len: 15; d_gene: TRBD1; abundance: -; j_gene: TRBJ2-7; CDR3nt: TGTGCCACCAGCCGCGGGACAGGGGGTACATACGAGCAGTACTTC; CDR3aa: CATSRGTGGTYEQYF
v_gene: TRBV11-3; len: 15; d_gene: TRBD2; abundance: -; j_gene: TRBJ2-5; CDR3nt: TGTGCCAGCAGCTTAAGCGGGAGTAGTAGGGAGACCCAGTACTTC; CDR3aa: CASSLSGSSRETQYF
v_gene: TRBV28; len: 16; d_gene: TRBD1; abundance: -; j_gene: TRBJ1-1; CDR3nt: TGTGCCAGCAGTTCCCCCCCGGGACAGGGGTCCACTGAAGCTTTCTTT; CDR3aa: CASSSPPGQGSTEAFF
v_gene: TRBV6-1; len: 15; d_gene: TRBD2; abundance: -; j_gene: TRBJ2-1; CDR3nt: TGTGCCAGCAGTGAAGGGCTAGCGGTCTACAATGAGCAGTTCTTC; CDR3aa: CASSEGLAVYNEQFF
v_gene: TRBV2; len: 12; d_gene: -; abundance: -; j_gene: TRBJ2-7; CDR3nt: TGTGCCAGCAGATCCGTAAATTACGAGCAGTACTTC; CDR3aa: CASRSVNYEQYF